Here is one T cell receptor (beta chain) with its context. The antigen remains undetermined. It was with 60 Vbeta and 13 Jbeta primers that the PCR ran. Authors' processing steps: As a later analysis found, there were 60 million to 90 million unique TCR beta chains, of which about 10 million were shared. Repertoires were generated with immunoSEQ multiplex PCR, while TCRdb's copy carries only in-frame clones and drops some. V, J and clone size are taken as reported in that table, and D and trimming were inferred from the DNA itself. Altogether about 190,000 clones are present, 81% being singletons, with the ten largest covering about 3.4%. All the people who gave samples were healthy bone marrow donors. The data derive from a study of cytomegalovirus exposure and HLA in healthy donors. In the study overall: Across under 450 genotyped donors, around 82% landed in the Caucasian-associated ancestry cluster.

Whole-study results and caveats: Most TCR sequences showed up rarely, but some public TCRs showed up in many donors.

This CDR3 contains 16 residues. V shed 3 bases and J shed 3 bases, with 13 bases lying between them. In germline, CDR1 is SGHRS, CDR2 YFSETQ. The sequenced sample was PBMCs. This chain joins TRBV5-1 and TRBJ2-6; perhaps TRBD2 as D (6 bases). The TCR originated in a man in his forties in good health and CMV-seropositive. The CDR3 loop is CASSSGRGGGANVLTF. DNA of the CDR3: TGCGCCAGCAGCTCCGGCCGGGGAGGTGGGGCCAACGTCCTGACTTTC.